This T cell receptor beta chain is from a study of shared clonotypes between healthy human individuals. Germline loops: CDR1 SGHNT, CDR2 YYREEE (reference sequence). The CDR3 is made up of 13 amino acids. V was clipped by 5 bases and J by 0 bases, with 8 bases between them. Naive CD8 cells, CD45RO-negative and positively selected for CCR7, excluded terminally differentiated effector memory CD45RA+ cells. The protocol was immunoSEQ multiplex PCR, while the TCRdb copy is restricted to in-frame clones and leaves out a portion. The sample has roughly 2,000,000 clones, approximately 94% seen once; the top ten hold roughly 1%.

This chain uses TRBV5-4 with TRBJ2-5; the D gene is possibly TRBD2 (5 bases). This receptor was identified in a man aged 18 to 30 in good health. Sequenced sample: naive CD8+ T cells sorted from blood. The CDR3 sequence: CASSLAYQETQYF. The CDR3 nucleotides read TGTGCCAGCAGTCTAGCCTACCAAGAGACCCAGTACTTC.